This TCR beta chain appears in the sequencing data of a study of CD8 T cells in Susac syndrome. The CDR3 is 12 residues long. Germline V CDR1 and CDR2: LGHDT, YNNKEL (reference sequence). The V gene lost 5 bases and the J gene lost 8 bases, with 10 bases spanning the gap. It was with random hexamers that about 0.45 to 1 ug RNA was reverse transcribed. TCRdb reanalysed the immunoSEQ multiplex PCR reads using MiXCR and keeps one entry per CDR3 protein. The sample shows 150,000 to 160,000 distinct CDR3 sequences, about 95% of them seen only once. This TCR came from a human donor with Susac syndrome. Sample: CD4+ T cells from PBMCs. The V gene is TRBV3-1, the J gene TRBJ2-1; D is unclear. This CDR3 is CASSNRADEQFF. The CDR3 region has the DNA TGTGCCAGCAGCAACCGGGCGGATGAGCAGTTCTTC.